One T cell receptor beta chain is described in this entry. Its specificity is unknown. These data originate in a study of cytomegalovirus exposure and HLA in healthy donors. Findings and limits, study-wide: Most TCR sequences were uncommon, yet certain public TCRs appeared in many donors. When presence/absence was analysed, sequencing depth was taken to be roughly uniform across donors. An analysis done earlier found most TCR beta V segments productive about 87% or about 30% of the time.

V lost 1 base and J 2 bases, leaving 10 bases between the germline ends. CDR1 and CDR2 from the germline V gene are SGDLS and YYNGEE. This CDR3 comprises 14 residues. The primer mix had 60 Vbeta and 13 Jbeta primers. Method: immunoSEQ multiplex PCR; TCRdb's copy keeps in-frame clones and lacks some. The sample holds some 110,000 clones; roughly 77% are singletons and the top ten take 0.85% to 1.4%. The clonotype originates from a woman younger than 45 in good health and CMV-seronegative. The chain is built from TRBV9 and TRBJ2-7, with D tentatively TRBD2 (6 bases). What was sequenced was PBMCs. The CDR3 DNA reads TGTGCCAGCAGCGTAACGGGAGATCCCTACGAGCAGTACTTC. It is translated as CASSVTGDPYEQYF.